This TCR beta chain was identified in a study of blood T cell repertoires in COVID-19. Overall study context: Some COVID-19 samples were acute and others convalescent; all came from the United States, Italy and Spain. T cells, B-cell-depleted T cells, or PBMCs supplied cDNA or gDNA.

In the original analysis: Amplification from reference gene primers served as the basis for estimated nucleated cell counts. Sequenced by immunoSEQ multiplex PCR; TCRdb stores in-frame clones only, minus some. V and J calls and clone size come straight from that table; D and trimming were deduced from the DNA. Counted here are 200,000 to 250,000 clones, around 80% occurring once; the ten biggest clones make up 9.5% to 15%. Trimming took 5 bases from V and 0 from J; bases not matched to a gene: 7. Per germline, CDR1 LNHDA and CDR2 SQIVND (reference sequence). The CDR3 is made up of 15 amino acids. The chain carries TRBV19 and TRBJ2-7, with TRBD1 identical over 7 bases. The sequence derives from a woman in her thirties or forties with acute or convalescent COVID-19. The material sequenced was peripheral blood. CDR3 bases: TGTGCCAGTAGTCAGGACAGGCTAAGCTCCTACGAGCAGTACTTC. Translated: CASSQDRLSSYEQYF. Drawing the rest from reference TRBV19 and TRBJ2-7, the complete variable domain is DGGITQSPKYLFRKEGQNVTLSCEQNLNHDAMYWYRQDPGQGLRLIYYSQIVNDFQKGDIAEGYSVSREKKESFPLTVTSAQKNPTAFYLCASSQDRLSSYEQYFGPGTRLTVT.